The next 21 T cell receptor beta chains were all read from a single sample in a study of beta chain features in type 1 diabetes. These receptors are not linked to any known antigen. Study-wide results and limits: Among patients with Type 1 diabetes, TCRB CDR3s were moderately but significantly shorter in every one of the four CD4+ subsets.

The authors reverse transcribed all of the isolated RNA, so sequencing captured expressed TCRB transcripts. Clones were sequenced by immunoSEQ multiplex PCR, and TCRdb holds only the in-frame ones, with some missing. The table lists just under 150,000 clones, 13% of them singletons, with around 1.4% in the top ten. The sample taken for sequencing was central memory CD4+ T cells from blood. Receptors were obtained from a man younger than 30 with type 1 diabetes.

This clone was seen more than once but under ten times. Possible read error: a much larger clone is one base away. The chain has TRBV7-2 and TRBJ2-5; D perhaps matches TRBD1 (6 bases). In germline, CDR1 is SGHTA, CDR2 FQGNSA. The V end was cut by 5 bases, the J end by 5 bases, with 15 bases between. This CDR3 region has 14 residues. As DNA, the CDR3 is TGTGCCAGCAGCGAGGGTGGGGGCCGGGAGACCCAGTACTTC. This codes for CASSEGGGRETQYF.

This clone came up many times. V gene TRBV14 combines with J gene TRBJ2-7; D gene uncertain. The CDR3 consists of 11 residues. Trimming stripped 1 base from V and 3 bases from J, with 1 base between. Germline V gives CDR1 SGHDN, CDR2 FVKESK. CDR3 loop: CASSQVYEQYF. The CDR3 nucleotides read TGTGCCAGCAGCCAAGTCTACGAGCAGTACTTC.

This clone appeared many times. The chain carries TRBV29-1 and TRBJ1-1, with D tentatively TRBD1 (5 bases). Looked up from germline, CDR1 is SQVTM and CDR2 is ANQGSEA. CDR3 length: 12 residues. As DNA, the CDR3 is TGCAGGGGGCAGTTTGGGAACACTGAAGCTTTCTTT. It yields the protein CRGQFGNTEAFF. Using reference TRBV29-1 and TRBJ1-1 for the parts outside the CDR3, the full variable domain is SAVISQKPSRDICQRGTSLTIQCQVDSQVTMMFWYRQQPGQSLTLIATANQGSEATYESGFVIDKFPISRPNLTFSTLTVSNMSPEDSSIYLCRGQFGNTEAFFGQGTRLTVV.

The chain employs TRBV6-5 and TRBJ2-7; 7 bases agree with TRBD1. This CDR3 has 15 amino acids. The V and J ends lost 0 bases and 2 bases, in that order; junction bases with no gene match: 4. Germline CDR1 reads MNHEY; CDR2 reads SVGAGI. The CDR3 DNA is TGTGCCAGCAGTTACTCGACAGGGCCCGCCTACGAGCAGTACTTC. Translated, it gives CASSYSTGPAYEQYF.

There are many counts of this clone. This rearrangement joins TRBV28 to TRBJ2-7, with 9 bases fitting TRBD1. The trim removed 10 bases at V and 5 bases at J, leaving 9 bases unmatched. The CDR3 is 13 amino acids. Germline lookup yields CDR1 MDHEN and CDR2 SYDVKM. The CDR3, as DNA: TGTGCCACTACGACAGGGGGACGGGACGAGCAGTACTTC. It encodes CATTTGGRDEQYF. Combining the CDR3 with reference TRBV28 and TRBJ2-7 gives the whole variable domain DVKVTQSSRYLVKRTGEKVFLECVQDMDHENMFWYRQDPGLGLRLIYFSYDVKMKEKGDIPEGYSVSREKKERFSLILESASTNQTSMYLCATTTGGRDEQYFGPGTRLTVT.

This rearrangement joins TRBV10-1 to TRBJ2-7, with D possibly being TRBD1 (5 bases). The germline CDR1 and CDR2 sequences are WNHNN and SYGVQD (reference sequence). V was clipped by 3 bases and J by 3 bases, with 6 bases between them. This CDR3 is built from 12 residues. Here the CDR3 reads CASSDDSYEQYF. The CDR3 nucleotides are TGCGCCAGCAGTGATGACAGCTACGAGCAGTACTTC.

The chain carries TRBV6-1 and TRBJ1-1, with a possible D match to TRBD1 (6 bases). Germline CDR1 reads MNHNS; CDR2 reads SASEGT. The CDR3 covers 15 residues. V lost 6 bases to trimming and J lost 0 bases, with 14 bases between them. Written as DNA, the CDR3 is TGTGCCAGCAGCAGGGGCCGGAATATGAACACTGAAGCTTTCTTT. This gives the protein CASSRGRNMNTEAFF.

This clone was detected only a few times. The chain employs TRBV6-1 and TRBJ2-7; D gene uncertain. The CDR3 is 16 amino acids. Germline CDR1 reads MNHNS; CDR2 reads SASEGT. Trimming pared 4 bases from V and 0 bases from J, leaving 16 bases between. The chain's CDR3 is CASSAYGRATSYEQYF. The DNA for the CDR3 is TGTGCCAGCAGTGCGTACGGAAGGGCGACCTCCTACGAGCAGTACTTC.

This clone was picked up a small number of times. This chain connects TRBV4-1 to TRBJ2-2; 9 bases agree with TRBD1. Trimming took 4 bases from V and 2 from J; bases not matched to a gene: 8. CDR3 length: 17 residues. Germline-derived CDR1 and CDR2 are MGHRA and YSYEKL. This chain's CDR3 is CASSRIGTGSNTGELFF. For the CDR3, the DNA is TGCGCCAGCAGCCGGATAGGGACAGGGAGTAACACCGGGGAGCTGTTTTTT.

This clone was observed a handful of times. The chain uses TRBV2 and TRBJ2-7, with D uncertain. The V end was cut by 4 bases, the J end by 3 bases, with 4 bases between. This CDR3 has 11 amino acids. Looked up from germline, CDR1 is SNHLY and CDR2 is FYNNEI. CDR3 in amino acids: CASSAVYEQYF. The DNA of the CDR3 is TGTGCCAGCAGTGCGGTCTACGAGCAGTACTTC.

This sequence joins TRBV6-1 and TRBJ2-1, with D perhaps TRBD1 (6 bases). V lost 6 bases, J lost 10 bases, and 19 bases lay in between. The CDR3 loop spans 14 amino acids. Per the germline V gene, CDR1 is MNHNS and CDR2 is SASEGT. The CDR3, as DNA: TGTGCCAGCAGGGAAAACCACAGGGATGTCGAGCAGTTCTTC. Translation: CASRENHRDVEQFF.

The V call is TRBV9, the J call TRBJ1-4, with 7 bases matching TRBD1. The V and J ends lost 1 base and 8 bases, in that order; junction bases with no gene match: 5. The CDR3 loop spans 14 amino acids. The germline gives CDR1 SGDLS, CDR2 YYNGEE. The CDR3 spells CASSVQDRREKLFF. CDR3 bases: TGTGCCAGCAGCGTACAGGACAGGAGAGAAAAACTGTTTTTT.

The chain employs TRBV14 and TRBJ1-2; the match to TRBD1 covers 7 bases. The CDR3 runs 13 residues. V shed 3 bases and J 11 bases; nucleotides not matched to a gene: 9. CDR1 and CDR2 (germline): SGHDN, FVKESK. CDR3 nucleotide sequence: TGTGCCAGCAGCCATGGGCCGACAGGGCGGTACACCTTC. This sequence encodes CASSHGPTGRYTF. Using reference TRBV14 and TRBJ1-2 for the parts outside the CDR3, the full variable domain is EAGVTQFPSHSVIEKGQTVTLRCDPISGHDNLYWYRRVMGKEIKFLLHFVKESKQDESGMPNNRFLAERTGGTYSTLKVQPAELEDSGVYFCASSHGPTGRYTFGSGTRLTVV.

This clone was detected only a few times. J is TRBJ2-1 and V is TRBV19; 9 bases map to TRBD2. The V gene end was trimmed by 7 bases and the J gene end by 6 bases; junction bases not matched to a gene: 7. The CDR3 is 14 amino acids. Germline assignment: CDR1 LNHDA and CDR2 SQIVND (reference sequence). The CDR3 sequence: CASTPGLASNEQFF. The DNA for the CDR3 is TGTGCCAGTACCCCGGGACTAGCCTCCAATGAGCAGTTCTTC.

V is TRBV19 and J is TRBJ1-1; D is unclear. Germline V gene sequence: CDR1 LNHDA, CDR2 SQIVND (reference sequence). V gave up 0 bases and J gave up 0 bases, with 11 bases separating them. There are 16 residues in the CDR3. The CDR3 sequence is CASSIDPTGVNTEAFF. The CDR3 DNA reads as TGTGCCAGTAGTATAGATCCAACCGGGGTGAACACTGAAGCTTTCTTT.

The chain joins TRBV6-1 to TRBJ1-2, with D hard to call. The CDR3 length is 15 residues. Germline CDR1 reads MNHNS; CDR2 reads SASEGT. The V and J ends lost 5 bases and 5 bases respectively, with 18 bases between them. CDR3 DNA sequence: TGTGCCAGCAGTCCCGAGGGAACAGAACATTATGGCTACACCTTC. As protein: CASSPEGTEHYGYTF.

In this sample, this clone turned up a few times. The chain recombines TRBV30 with TRBJ2-1; D gene unclear. Germline loops: CDR1 GTSNPN, CDR2 SVGIG (reference sequence). Deletions cut 0 bases from V and 7 bases from J, with 25 bases between. This CDR3 comprises 18 residues. CDR3 sequence reads: CAWSVQKFKRALRNEQFF. CDR3 DNA: TGTGCCTGGAGTGTACAGAAATTTAAAAGGGCGTTGAGGAATGAGCAGTTCTTC.

This clone came up a few times. The genes are TRBV9 and TRBJ1-6; 10 bases are shared with TRBD1. V shed 7 bases, J shed 7 bases, and the junction held 17 bases outside the gene matches. The CDR3 runs 18 residues. Germline assignment: CDR1 SGDLS and CDR2 YYNGEE. The CDR3 region is CASGDRGSHLIGNSPLHF. In DNA form, the CDR3 reads TGTGCCAGCGGGGACAGGGGATCACACCTAATTGGCAATTCACCCCTCCACTTT.

J is TRBJ1-4 and V is TRBV6-1; TRBD1 matches 9 bases. V trimming: 0 bases; J trimming: 10 bases; junction bases outside the gene matches: 9. CDR1 and CDR2 from the germline V gene are MNHNS and SASEGT. The CDR3 spans 16 residues. CDR3: CASSEAFGDRDGKLFF. The DNA of the CDR3 is TGTGCCAGCAGTGAAGCGTTTGGGGACAGGGATGGAAAACTGTTTTTT.

The sample holds a few counts of this clone. This sequence joins TRBV18 and TRBJ2-3; 15 positions agree with TRBD2. The junction had 6 bases not matched to a gene; V was cut back by 3 bases and J by 5 bases. This CDR3 has 17 amino acids. Germline values: CDR1 KGHSH, CDR2 LQKENI. The CDR3, as DNA: TGTGCCAGCTCACCGGGGACTAGCGGGGGGCGTCAAGATACGCAGTATTTT. It codes for CASSPGTSGGRQDTQYF.

The rearrangement uses TRBV28 and TRBJ1-5; TRBD1 aligns across 8 bases. Germline assignment: CDR1 MDHEN and CDR2 SYDVKM. The V gene end was trimmed by 2 bases and the J gene end by 1 base; junction bases not matched to a gene: 7. This CDR3 has 17 residues. The CDR3 nucleotides are TGTGCCAGCAGTTTAGGTCCGTGGACAGGGAGCAATCAGCCCCAGCATTTT. It specifies CASSLGPWTGSNQPQHF.